The 27 T cell receptor beta chains listed next were all sequenced from one sample in a study of identical twins. TCRdb re-derived calls from the 5' RACE reads in MiXCR, one entry per CDR3 protein. The data show about 570,000 distinct CDR3 sequences, 9% to 10% seen once. The data were also submitted as part of a second study, on yellow fever vaccine responses in identical twins.

The source material was PBMCs. The receptors shown here come from a woman between 18 and 29 years old in good health.

This clonotype was counted only a few times. This chain joins TRBV7-2 and TRBJ2-3; no definite D call. The CDR3 contains 14 residues. Trimming cost V 5 bases and J 1 base, with 10 bases left between them. Looked up from germline, CDR1 is SGHTA and CDR2 is FQGNSA. The CDR3 DNA is TGTGCCAGCAGCCAACTAAGAGGCACAGATACGCAGTATTTT. Residues: CASSQLRGTDTQYF.

The chain has TRBV7-9 and TRBJ1-5, with a weak D call TRBD1 (5 bases). V shed 0 bases and J shed 3 bases, with 15 bases lying between them. The germline V gene encodes CDR1 SEHNR and CDR2 FQNEAQ (reference sequence). The CDR3 is 17 residues long. The CDR3 nucleotides read TGTGCCAGCAGCTTAGCGAGAAGGGGCTCAGACAATCAGCCCCAGCATTTT. Its protein is CASSLARRGSDNQPQHF.

The chain couples TRBV5-1 to TRBJ1-1; D not certain. Germline lookup yields CDR1 SGHRS and CDR2 YFSETQ. This CDR3 is built from 11 residues. V was cut by 0 bases and J by 11 bases, with 8 bases left in between. The DNA of the CDR3 is TGCGCCAGCAGCTTGGGAGGGCGGGCTTTCTTT. Residues: CASSLGGRAFF.

The chain links TRBV20-1 to TRBJ2-7; tentatively, D is TRBD2 (5 bases). The CDR3 is 10 residues long. Germline loops: CDR1 DFQATT, CDR2 SNEGSKA (reference sequence). Trimming pared 5 bases from V and 10 bases from J, leaving 12 bases between. CDR3 nucleotides: TGCAGTGCTGCATTCGGGGAACAGTACTTC. Translation gives CSAAFGEQYF.

This clonotype was counted between two and nine times. The chain employs TRBV18 and TRBJ2-1; no reliable D call. Trimming took off 2 bases at V and 8 bases at J, with 7 bases between the two ends. The CDR3 runs 12 residues. The germline V gene encodes CDR1 KGHSH and CDR2 LQKENI. CDR3 coding DNA: TGTGCCAGCTCACCAGGTATCGATGAGCAGTTCTTC. It encodes CASSPGIDEQFF.

The V gene is TRBV6-5, the J gene TRBJ2-7, with a possible D match to TRBD1 (5 bases). V was shortened by 0 bases and J by 6 bases, with 15 bases between the two germline ends. Germline lookup yields CDR1 MNHEY and CDR2 SVGAGI. The CDR3 is made up of 15 amino acids. CDR3 residues: CASSYSRQGSREQYF. The CDR3 DNA reads as TGTGCCAGCAGTTACTCGAGGCAGGGCTCCCGCGAGCAGTACTTC.

This clonotype was counted many times. The chain has TRBV20-1 and TRBJ2-5; 7 nucleotides agree with TRBD2. With 3 bases clipped from V and 1 base from J, the junction kept 5 bases outside the gene matches. Germline V gene sequence: CDR1 DFQATT, CDR2 SNEGSKA (reference sequence). This CDR3 is 14 amino acids long. Here the CDR3 DNA reads TGCAGTGCTAGCAGGTCTAGCGGCCAAGAGACCCAGTACTTC. Translated: CSASRSSGQETQYF.

The chain combines TRBV7-9 with TRBJ1-2, with D unresolved. The CDR3 runs to 12 residues. Trimming pared 3 bases from V and 7 bases from J, leaving 9 bases between. Germline loops: CDR1 SEHNR, CDR2 FQNEAQ (reference sequence). CDR3 coding DNA: TGTGCCAGCAGCTTGAAGAGTACTGGCTACACCTTC. Protein product: CASSLKSTGYTF.

This clonotype was recorded many times. The CDR3: CASSPFVVYEQYF. The CDR3 DNA sequence: TGTGCCAGCAGCCCGTTTGTGGTCTACGAGCAGTACTTC. The gene calls are TRBV11-2 and TRBJ2-7; D remains unclear. V lost 5 bases, J lost 3 bases, and 11 bases lay in between. Per germline, CDR1 SGHAT and CDR2 FQNNGV. CDR3 size: 13 residues.

This clonotype appeared a few times. The chain employs TRBV20-1 and TRBJ2-5, with 8 bases fitting TRBD2. This CDR3 region has 15 residues. Germline trimming cut 3 bases from V and 7 bases from J; bases unmatched to any gene: 13. Per the germline V gene, CDR1 is DFQATT and CDR2 is SNEGSKA (reference sequence). The CDR3 reads CSARDPGLDLGTQYF. CDR3 DNA: TGCAGTGCTAGGGATCCGGGACTAGACTTGGGGACCCAGTACTTC.

This clonotype was seen many times. The chain couples TRBV11-1 to TRBJ2-3; 11 bases fit TRBD2. J lost 1 base, V lost 5 bases, and 11 bases had no gene match. Looked up from germline, CDR1 is SGHAT and CDR2 is FQDESV (reference sequence). This CDR3 region has 18 residues. CDR3 residues: CASSKLAGETPGTDTQYF. CDR3 bases: TGTGCCAGCAGCAAACTAGCGGGGGAAACCCCCGGCACAGATACGCAGTATTTT.

The table lists this clonotype with a count of one. A much larger clonotype is one base distant, so this may be a read error. The chain combines TRBV7-2 with TRBJ2-1; TRBD1 matches 7 bases. The CDR3 length is 15 residues. V lost 2 bases, J lost 6 bases, and 7 bases stayed unmatched. Germline assignment: CDR1 SGHTA and CDR2 FQGNSA. This CDR3 is CASSLTTGTCNEQFF. The CDR3 DNA reads as TGTGCCAGCAGCTTAACGACAGGGACCTGCAATGAGCAGTTCTTC.

The chain uses TRBV7-9 and TRBJ2-1; a weak D match, TRBD2 (5 bases). Trimming took off 5 bases at V and 8 bases at J, with 10 bases between the two ends. CDR3 length equals 12 residues. The germline V gene encodes CDR1 SEHNR and CDR2 FQNEAQ (reference sequence). The CDR3 sequence: CASSRSADEQFF. The CDR3 nucleotides read TGTGCCAGCAGCCGTAGCGCTGATGAGCAGTTCTTC. The full variable domain, rest sourced from reference TRBV7-9 and TRBJ2-1, is DTGVSQNPRHKITKRGQNVTFRCDPISEHNRLYWYRQTLGQGPEFLTYFQNEAQLEKSRLLSDRFSAERPKGSFSTLEIQRTEQGDSAMYLCASSRSADEQFFGPGTRLTVL.

The chain uses TRBV19 and TRBJ2-3; D remains unclear. The CDR3 sequence is 13 residues long. Per the germline V gene, CDR1 is LNHDA and CDR2 is SQIVND (reference sequence). V was trimmed by 6 bases and J by 2 bases, leaving 9 bases between them. CDR3 DNA: TGTGCCAGTAGCCACGTCCCCACAGATACGCAGTATTTT. Translating gives CASSHVPTDTQYF.

DNA of the CDR3: TGTGCCAGCAGCGCCGTTGGGCAGGGGATACACGAGCAGTACTTC. Translation gives CASSAVGQGIHEQYF. V gene TRBV9 combines with J gene TRBJ2-7; D is perhaps TRBD1 (6 bases). CDR1 is SGDLS and CDR2 is YYNGEE in the germline V gene. Trimming took 3 bases from V and 5 from J, leaving 18 bases between them. The CDR3 covers 15 residues.

This chain uses TRBV12-3 or TRBV12-4 with TRBJ1-1, with unresolved D. V lost 8 bases and J 4 bases, leaving 23 bases between the germline ends. CDR3 length equals 16 residues. The CDR3 nucleotides read TGTGCCAGCGTCCACACGGCCCAGGTTGAGTTCACTGAAGCTTTCTTT. Its translation: CASVHTAQVEFTEAFF.

The chain employs TRBV20-1 and TRBJ2-5; a possible D gene is TRBD1 (6 bases). Trimming took 1 base from V and 1 from J, leaving 10 bases between them. This CDR3 is 14 amino acids long. Germline CDR1 reads DFQATT; CDR2 reads SNEGSKA (reference sequence). This CDR3 is CSARGNRVQETQYF. The CDR3 region has the DNA TGCAGTGCTAGAGGTAACAGGGTCCAAGAGACCCAGTACTTC.

This sequence joins TRBV24-1 and TRBJ2-7, with a possible D match to TRBD1 (6 bases). Per germline, CDR1 KGHDR and CDR2 SFDVKD. V was shortened by 5 bases and J by 5 bases, with 18 bases between the two germline ends. The CDR3 has 15 residues. Here the CDR3 DNA reads TGTGCCACCAGTGGGCTGGGTCAGGGGATCAACGAGCAGTACTTC. Encoded protein: CATSGLGQGINEQYF.

Ten or more counts support this clonotype. The CDR3 loop reads CASSQGQPYEQYF. In DNA, the CDR3 is TGCGCCAGCAGCCAAGGACAGCCCTACGAGCAGTACTTC. The V and J genes are TRBV4-3 and TRBJ2-7; a possible D gene is TRBD1 (5 bases). Trimming took off 1 base at V and 2 bases at J, with 6 bases between the two ends. The CDR3 contains 13 residues. Germline V gene sequence: CDR1 LGHNA, CDR2 YSLEER.

This clonotype was picked up a small number of times. The V and J genes are TRBV7-6 and TRBJ2-7; no firm D call. Germline assignment: CDR1 SGHVS and CDR2 FNYEAQ. The CDR3 totals 15 residues. Trimming pared 5 bases from V and 1 base from J, leaving 15 bases between. This chain's CDR3 is CASSGSSIESYEQYF. CDR3 coding DNA: TGTGCCAGCAGCGGATCCTCGATAGAATCCTACGAGCAGTACTTC.

The chain employs TRBV30 and TRBJ2-7, with 9 bases matching TRBD1. V trimming: 0 bases; J trimming: 2 bases; junction bases outside the gene matches: 5. Germline V gene lookup returns CDR1 GTSNPN and CDR2 SVGIG (reference sequence). This CDR3 spans 15 amino acids. As DNA, the CDR3 is TGTGCCTGGAGTGTCTGGACAGGGGCGACCTACGAGCAGTACTTC. This encodes CAWSVWTGATYEQYF.

This clonotype has only a few counts. The CDR3 nucleotides read TGCAGCGTTGAGTCGCGGGTAGGGAAGTACGAGCAGTACTTC. This translates into CSVESRVGKYEQYF. V and J are TRBV29-1 and TRBJ2-7; D is perhaps TRBD2 (5 bases). From germline, CDR1 is SQVTM and CDR2 ANQGSEA. V lost 3 bases, J lost 4 bases, and 16 bases lay in between. The CDR3 spans 14 residues.

This sequence joins TRBV4-3 and TRBJ2-3, with D tentatively TRBD1 (6 bases). V was cut by 3 bases and J by 1 base, with 8 bases left in between. This CDR3 contains 14 residues. Germline assignment: CDR1 LGHNA and CDR2 YSLEER. CDR3 residues: CASSHNRGTDTQYF. The CDR3 nucleotides read TGCGCCAGCAGCCATAACAGGGGCACAGATACGCAGTATTTT.

The chain employs TRBV13 and TRBJ2-3; 8 bases line up with TRBD2. CDR3 size: 16 residues. Germline V gives CDR1 PRHDT, CDR2 FYEKMQ (reference sequence). Trimming cost V 5 bases and J 2 bases; bases outside gene matches: 9. In nucleotides, the CDR3 is TGTGCCAGCAGCCTAAGCGGGGGCCCTACCACAGATACGCAGTATTTT. This translates into CASSLSGGPTTDTQYF.

This clonotype was seen many times. V usage is TRBV12-3 or TRBV12-4 and J usage is TRBJ2-7; no clear D gene. Trimming left V 3 bases short and J 2 bases short, with 8 bases between. CDR3 length: 13 residues. The CDR3 nucleotides read TGTGCCAGCAGTTTCCTAGGACCCTACGAGCAGTACTTC. This encodes CASSFLGPYEQYF.

This clonotype was recorded many times. The chain recombines TRBV20-1 with TRBJ2-2; TRBD2 matches 7 bases. V was clipped by 1 base and J by 3 bases; unmatched bases: 11. Germline loops: CDR1 DFQATT, CDR2 SNEGSKA (reference sequence). This CDR3 has 17 residues. This CDR3 is CSARVSSLAEYTGELFF. Written as DNA, the CDR3 is TGCAGTGCTAGAGTGTCCTCGCTAGCGGAGTACACCGGGGAGCTGTTTTTT.

V gene TRBV7-2 combines with J gene TRBJ2-4; D remains ambiguous. V was clipped by 2 bases and J by 5 bases, with 10 bases between them. The CDR3 is 14 amino acids. Germline V gives CDR1 SGHTA, CDR2 FQGNSA. For the CDR3, the DNA is TGTGCCAGCAGCTTACTAGGGCCCGAAAACATTCAGTACTTC. Its translation: CASSLLGPENIQYF.